This passage covers 16 T cell receptor beta chains from one sample sequenced in a study of brain T cells in children with intractable seizures. The repertoire was sequenced with immunoSEQ multiplex PCR; TCRdb's copy has only in-frame clones and lacks some. The sample has 340,000 or so clones; 93% are singletons. Time point of the sample: blood from clinic visit 5 months post-surgery; TSC patient then seizure free. The sample was peripheral blood, taken roughly 5 months after surgery. These receptors all stem from a boy younger than two with tuberous sclerosis and intractable seizures.

The chain carries TRBV15 and TRBJ2-7; 7 bases fit TRBD2. The germline V gene has CDR1 LNHNV and CDR2 YYDKDF (reference sequence). The CDR3 has 15 residues. Trimming cost V 3 bases and J 7 bases; bases outside gene matches: 12. CDR3 coding DNA: TGTGCCACCAGCAGTGGACTAGTAGGGGAGGGGGAGCAGTACTTC. Protein product: CATSSGLVGEGEQYF. The full variable domain, completed using reference TRBV15 and TRBJ2-7, is DAMVIQNPRYQVTQFGKPVTLSCSQTLNHNVMYWYQQKSSQAPKLLFHYYDKDFNNEADTPDNFQSRRPNTSFCFLDIRSPGLGDTAMYLCATSSGLVGEGEQYFGPGTRLTVT.

The chain links TRBV11-3 to TRBJ2-3, with D maybe TRBD2 (5 bases). The germline V gene has CDR1 SGHNT and CDR2 YENEEA. V shed 6 bases and J shed 4 bases, with 11 bases lying between them. The CDR3 runs to 13 residues. This CDR3 reads CASREGSADTQYF. The CDR3 nucleotides are TGTGCCAGCAGGGAAGGGAGTGCAGATACGCAGTATTTT. The variable domain in full, completed from reference TRBV11-3 and TRBJ2-3, reads EAGVVQSPRYKIIEKKQPVAFWCNPISGHNTLYWYLQNLGQGPELLIRYENEEAVDDSQLPKDRFSAERLKGVDSTLKIQPAELGDSAVYLCASREGSADTQYFGPGTRLTVL.

J is TRBJ1-6 and V is TRBV6-1, with 8 positions matching TRBD1. The CDR3 totals 14 residues. In germline, CDR1 is MNHNS, CDR2 SASEGT. V dropped 3 bases and J dropped 9; count of bases not matched to a gene: 4. CDR3 in amino acids: CASSDRGLSSPLHF. As DNA, the CDR3 is TGTGCCAGCAGTGACAGGGGGCTGAGTTCACCCCTCCACTTT.

The chain employs TRBV7-6 and TRBJ2-3; 7 nucleotides agree with TRBD2. The junction had 5 bases not matched to a gene; V was cut back by 2 bases and J by 0 bases. The CDR3 is made up of 16 amino acids. Looked up from germline, CDR1 is SGHVS and CDR2 is FNYEAQ. DNA for the CDR3: TGTGCCAGCAGCTTACGACGGGAGGAAAGCACAGATACGCAGTATTTT. Its translation: CASSLRREESTDTQYF.

The chain couples TRBV29-1 to TRBJ2-7; the D call may be TRBD1 or TRBD2 (6 bases each). V lost 3 bases to trimming and J lost 0 bases, with 9 bases between them. Per germline, CDR1 SQVTM and CDR2 ANQGSEA. The CDR3 runs to 13 residues. This CDR3 reads CSVEGGVSYEQYF. The CDR3 DNA follows: TGCAGCGTTGAGGGGGGCGTCTCCTACGAGCAGTACTTC.

The rearrangement links TRBV27 to TRBJ1-6; D gene unclear. V lost 2 bases and J lost 10, with 9 bases in between. Germline V gives CDR1 MNHEY, CDR2 SMNVEV (reference sequence). This CDR3 is 13 amino acids long. CDR3 in DNA: TGTGCCAGCAGTTTAACAGAGGGCTCACCCCTCCACTTT. It codes for CASSLTEGSPLHF.

The J gene is TRBJ1-3, the V gene TRBV9, with 8 bases lining up with TRBD1. CDR1 is SGDLS, CDR2 YYNGEE, per germline. J lost 4 bases, V lost 3 bases, and 12 bases had no gene match. The CDR3 runs 17 residues. For the CDR3, the DNA is TGTGCCAGCAGCGGGACAGGGCCGCTTCTTCCCGGAAACACCATATATTTT. Translation: CASSGTGPLLPGNTIYF.

The chain uses TRBV9 and TRBJ2-7; TRBD2 might be the D (6 bases). This CDR3 spans 16 amino acids. Germline lookup yields CDR1 SGDLS and CDR2 YYNGEE. V dropped 0 bases and J dropped 2 bases, with 15 bases sitting between them. CDR3 coding DNA: TGTGCCAGCAGCGTAGCTACGGGGGATTCCCCCTACGAGCAGTACTTC. It translates to CASSVATGDSPYEQYF.

This clone was observed a single time. The chain is built from TRBV4-1 and TRBJ1-6; 7 bases align to TRBD1. Germline assignment: CDR1 MGHRA and CDR2 YSYEKL. This CDR3 has 15 residues. V shed 0 bases and J 13 bases; nucleotides not matched to a gene: 9. The CDR3: CASSQEPTGITPLHF. Here the CDR3 DNA reads TGCGCCAGCAGCCAAGAACCGACAGGGATCACCCCCCTCCACTTT.

This chain links TRBV5-1 with TRBJ2-5; D might be TRBD2 (5 bases). This CDR3 region has 15 residues. V lost 4 bases, J lost 5 bases, and 18 bases lay in between. From germline, CDR1 is SGHRS and CDR2 YFSETQ. CDR3 sequence: CASSRVVALGETQYF. The CDR3 nucleotides read TGCGCCAGCAGCCGGGTTGTAGCGTTGGGCGAGACCCAGTACTTC.

The V gene is TRBV7-8, the J gene TRBJ2-1; 7 nucleotides agree with TRBD1. Trimming at V came to 5 bases and at J to 3 bases, leaving 10 bases not matched to a gene. Germline V gene lookup returns CDR1 SGHVS and CDR2 FQNEAQ. The CDR3 is made up of 16 amino acids. CDR3 in amino acids: CASSGSGTVIYNEQFF. The DNA of the CDR3 is TGTGCCAGCAGCGGCTCCGGGACAGTCATCTACAATGAGCAGTTCTTC.

This sequence joins TRBV19 and TRBJ1-6; perhaps TRBD1 as D (6 bases). CDR3 length: 15 residues. Germline V CDR1 and CDR2: LNHDA, SQIVND (reference sequence). The germline V and J ends were trimmed by 5 bases and 2 bases, with 10 bases remaining between them. The CDR3 DNA reads TGTGCCAGTAGTCCCGACAGGCCCTATAATTCACCCCTCCACTTT. The encoded protein is CASSPDRPYNSPLHF.

The chain is built from TRBV7-9 and TRBJ1-2; 7 bases fit TRBD1. Germline V CDR1 and CDR2: SEHNR, FQNEAQ (reference sequence). Unmatched junction bases numbered 6, after V lost 5 bases and J lost 0 bases. The length of the CDR3 is 15 residues. The CDR3, as DNA: TGTGCCAGCAGCCCAGGGACAGATCCTAACTATGGCTACACCTTC. Translated: CASSPGTDPNYGYTF.

The V and J genes are TRBV4-2 and TRBJ1-5; D not certain. Between the trimmed V and J ends, which lost 0 bases and 3 bases, there was a span of 12 bases. CDR1 LGHNA and CDR2 YNFKEQ come from the germline V gene. CDR3 length equals 16 residues. Here the CDR3 DNA reads TGTGCCAGCAGCCAAGAATCAGCTTCGGTCAATCAGCCCCAGCATTTT. This translates into CASSQESASVNQPQHF.

The sample holds one count of this clone. The chain joins TRBV24-1 to TRBJ2-1; perhaps TRBD2 as D (5 bases). The CDR3 length is 16 residues. Germline V gives CDR1 KGHDR, CDR2 SFDVKD. V was trimmed by 3 bases and J by 3 bases, leaving 14 bases between them. DNA of the CDR3: TGTGCCACCAGTGATGGCCTAGCAATAGGCTACAATGAGCAGTTCTTC. Its translation: CATSDGLAIGYNEQFF.

This chain connects TRBV9 to TRBJ2-3, with TRBD2 identical over 10 bases. With V trimmed by 3 bases and J by 3 bases, 4 bases remained unmatched. The CDR3 is made up of 15 amino acids. In germline, CDR1 is SGDLS, CDR2 YYNGEE. The CDR3 here is CASSASGGRTDTQYF. CDR3 sequence (DNA): TGTGCCAGCAGCGCTAGCGGGGGCCGTACAGATACGCAGTATTTT. Based on the CDR3 plus reference TRBV9 and TRBJ2-3, the full variable domain is DSGVTQTPKHLITATGQRVTLRCSPRSGDLSVYWYQQSLDQGLQFLIQYYNGEERAKGNILERFSAQQFPDLHSELNLSSLELGDSALYFCASSASGGRTDTQYFGPGTRLTVL.